The 20 T cell receptor beta chains below all came from one sample that was sequenced in a study of T cells after posttransplantation cyclophosphamide. Produced via immunoSEQ multiplex PCR; TCRdb's table is partial and in-frame only. The table has thousands of clones, approximately 84% seen once. Sequencing was done on a sample of memory CD4+ T cells sorted from blood. These receptors originate from a woman aged 50 to 60 in good health and a related stem cell transplant donor.

The rearrangement uses TRBV29-1 and TRBJ2-2, with D perhaps TRBD1 (5 bases). Trimming left V 4 bases short and J 6 bases short, with 12 bases between. The CDR3 runs 13 residues. The germline gives CDR1 SQVTM, CDR2 ANQGSEA. As DNA, the CDR3 is TGCAGCGTTGGGGTTACAGGCGCCGGGGAGCTGTTTTTT. Protein sequence: CSVGVTGAGELFF.

The genes are TRBV9 and TRBJ1-2, with 9 bases matching TRBD1. The V and J ends lost 3 bases and 0 bases, in that order; junction bases with no gene match: 0. Germline values: CDR1 SGDLS, CDR2 YYNGEE. The CDR3 runs to 14 residues. The CDR3 region is CASSGQGANYGYTF. The CDR3 nucleotides read TGTGCCAGCAGCGGACAGGGGGCTAACTATGGCTACACCTTC.

The chain couples TRBV9 to TRBJ1-2, with TRBD1 identical over 8 bases. The CDR3 runs to 14 residues. CDR1 and CDR2 (germline): SGDLS, YYNGEE. V dropped 5 bases and J dropped 4; count of bases not matched to a gene: 7. The CDR3 DNA sequence: TGTGCCAGCAGGCTCGGAACAGGGGGCTATGGCTACACCTTC. As protein: CASRLGTGGYGYTF.

The chain couples TRBV11-1 to TRBJ2-5; D not certain. The J call may be in error: the DNA end matches TRBJ2-7 better. The CDR3 spans 13 residues. Germline CDR1 SGHAT, CDR2 FQDESV (reference sequence). Here the CDR3 reads CASSSQVTYEQYF. Here the CDR3 DNA reads TGTGCCAGCAGCTCTCAGGTCACCTACGAGCAGTACTTC.

Note on this clone: A read error may account for a junction end that differs from germline. This specimen includes other DNA sequences encoding the same CDR3. The chain uses TRBV4-3 and TRBJ2-7; 9 bases are a match to TRBD1. Germline CDR1 LGHNA, CDR2 YSLEER. This CDR3 is built from 19 residues. CDR3 sequence: CASSQEGINGQGIPYEQYF. The CDR3 DNA reads as TGCGCCAGCAGCCAAGAAGGCATAAACGGACAGGGGATTCCCTACGAGCAGTATTTC.

The chain has TRBV5-1 and TRBJ2-1, with TRBD2 matching 12 bases. The CDR3 has 17 amino acids. Germline CDR1 SGHRS, CDR2 YFSETQ. Trimming at V came to 5 bases and at J to 7 bases, leaving 13 bases not matched to a gene. The CDR3 coding sequence is TGCGCCAGCAGTCTCAGACTAGCGGGAGATCCGGGAAATGAGCAGTTCTTC. This codes for CASSLRLAGDPGNEQFF.

The chain employs TRBV5-4 and TRBJ2-5; D might be TRBD1 (7 bases). CDR1 is SGHNT, CDR2 YYREEE, per germline (reference sequence). V was pared by 1 base and J by 2 bases, with 18 bases between. There are 17 residues in the CDR3. The CDR3 DNA sequence: TGTGCCAGCAGCTTGATGCAGGGGCAGGGGGGACAAGAGACCCAGTACTTC. As protein: CASSLMQGQGGQETQYF.

The J gene is TRBJ2-7, the V gene TRBV10-3; TRBD2 matches 9 bases. V dropped 11 bases and J dropped 4; count of bases not matched to a gene: 18. The CDR3 is 16 amino acids. Germline V gene lookup returns CDR1 ENHRY and CDR2 SYGVKD. CDR3 sequence reads: CASQKGSGRLYYEQYF. CDR3 bases: TGTGCCTCCCAAAAGGGTAGCGGGAGACTTTATTACGAGCAGTACTTC.

The chain carries TRBV7-2 and TRBJ1-1; D possibly corresponds to TRBD1 (6 bases). The V end lost 4 bases, the J end lost 0 bases, and 12 bases lay between the germline ends. Germline V gene data show CDR1 as SGHTA and CDR2 as FQGNSA. The length of the CDR3 is 15 residues. As DNA, the CDR3 is TGTGCCAGCAGCTCCTGGGGGGGCGTGAACACTGAAGCTTTCTTT. It yields the protein CASSSWGGVNTEAFF.

This clone was seen once. The CDR3 nucleotides are TGTGCCTGGAGTTGGGGGGGCGAGCAGTACTTC. Translating it yields CAWSWGGEQYF. This chain links TRBV30 with TRBJ2-7; the match to TRBD2 covers 7 bases. Looked up from germline, CDR1 is GTSNPN and CDR2 is SVGIG (reference sequence). CDR3 length: 11 amino acids. V lost 2 bases, J lost 6 bases, and 1 base stayed unmatched.

This rearrangement joins TRBV5-1 to TRBJ1-1, with 8 bases aligning to TRBD1. The germline V gene encodes CDR1 SGHRS and CDR2 YFSETQ. V lost 2 bases to trimming and J lost 0 bases; unmatched junction nucleotides: 3. This CDR3 has 15 amino acids. The CDR3 bases are TGCGCCAGCAGCTTCGTGACAGGGGTGAACACTGAAGCTTTCTTT. Its translation: CASSFVTGVNTEAFF.

V gene TRBV9 combines with J gene TRBJ2-5, with 8 bases matching TRBD2. The length of the CDR3 is 14 residues. Losses at the gene ends were 3 bases for V and 10 bases for J; bases not matched to a gene: 11. Germline V gene data show CDR1 as SGDLS and CDR2 as YYNGEE. CDR3 nucleotides: TGTGCCAGCAGCGAAACTAGCGGACCTCTAATCCAGTACTTC. It encodes CASSETSGPLIQYF. Together with reference TRBV9 and TRBJ2-5, the CDR3 gives the full variable domain: DSGVTQTPKHLITATGQRVTLRCSPRSGDLSVYWYQQSLDQGLQFLIQYYNGEERAKGNILERFSAQQFPDLHSELNLSSLELGDSALYFCASSETSGPLIQYFGPGTRLLVL.

This chain connects TRBV5-1 to TRBJ2-7; 14 nucleotides agree with TRBD2. Germline CDR1 is SGHRS and CDR2 is YFSETQ. V shed 4 bases, J shed 3 bases, and the junction held 15 bases outside the gene matches. The CDR3 covers 19 residues. The DNA of the CDR3 is TGCGCCAGCAGCCACGGGACTAGCGGGAGCCTGGAGGGGTTCTACGAGCAGTACTTC. It translates to CASSHGTSGSLEGFYEQYF.

The gene calls are TRBV10-3 and TRBJ2-1; 11 bases are shared with TRBD2. The V and J ends lost 0 bases and 8 bases, in that order; junction bases with no gene match: 12. Germline assignment: CDR1 ENHRY and CDR2 SYGVKD. The CDR3 loop spans 18 amino acids. The CDR3 DNA sequence: TGTGCCATCAGTGAGTCCCCTAGGACTAGCGGGCAATGGGATGAGCAGTTCTTC. Translation: CAISESPRTSGQWDEQFF.

The chain carries TRBV9 and TRBJ1-1; D is ambiguous. Germline V CDR1 and CDR2: SGDLS, YYNGEE. Trimming removed 1 base at V and 3 bases at J, with 7 bases between. This CDR3 is 13 amino acids long. The CDR3 bases are TGTGCCAGCAGCGTATCCCGGGACACTGAAGCTTTCTTT. It specifies CASSVSRDTEAFF.

This clone was detected only once. The chain couples TRBV4-3 to TRBJ1-2; perhaps TRBD1 as D (5 bases). CDR3 length equals 14 residues. Germline lookup yields CDR1 LGHNA and CDR2 YSLEER. V dropped 1 base and J dropped 8 bases, with 14 bases sitting between them. The CDR3 DNA reads TGCGCCAGCAGCCAAGGAAGACAGTCGAGGGGCTACACCTTC. Protein: CASSQGRQSRGYTF.

This sequence joins TRBV5-6 and TRBJ2-6; possibly TRBD1 for D (6 bases). The CDR3 contains 18 residues. With 4 bases removed from V and 0 bases from J, the gap between germline ends came to 17 bases. From germline, CDR1 is SGHDT and CDR2 YYEEEE. This CDR3 reads CASSPTAGAFSGANVLTF. The CDR3 DNA follows: TGTGCCAGCAGCCCGACGGCAGGGGCCTTCTCTGGGGCCAACGTCCTGACTTTC. The whole variable domain, remainder taken from reference TRBV5-6 and TRBJ2-6, is DAGVTQSPTHLIKTRGQQVTLRCSPKSGHDTVSWYQQALGQGPQFIFQYYEEEERQRGNFPDRFSGHQFPNYSSELNVNALLLGDSALYLCASSPTAGAFSGANVLTFGAGSRLTVL.

The CDR3 region is CASSLGGAQDIQYF. DNA for the CDR3: TGCGCCAGCAGCTTGGGGGGCGCCCAGGACATTCAGTACTTC. This chain uses TRBV5-1 with TRBJ2-4, with D tentatively TRBD1 (5 bases). Deletions cut 0 bases from V and 8 bases from J, with 12 bases between. The CDR3 consists of 14 residues. CDR1 is SGHRS, CDR2 YFSETQ, per germline. Variable domain in full (rest from reference TRBV5-1 and TRBJ2-4): KAGVTQTPRYLIKTRGQQVTLSCSPISGHRSVSWYQQTPGQGLQFLFEYFSETQRNKGNFPGRFSGRQFSNSRSEMNVSTLELGDSALYLCASSLGGAQDIQYFGAGTRLSVL.

The V gene is TRBV4-1, the J gene TRBJ1-5; a possible D gene is TRBD1 (5 bases). This CDR3 has 15 residues. Trimming stripped 1 base from V and 7 bases from J, with 14 bases between. Germline V gene lookup returns CDR1 MGHRA and CDR2 YSYEKL. Written as DNA, the CDR3 is TGCGCCAGCAGCCAAGGTGCAGGGTTCAGGCAGCCCCAGCATTTT. Its protein product is CASSQGAGFRQPQHF.

This clone was observed a handful of times. This sequence joins TRBV10-3 and TRBJ1-2; TRBD1 aligns across 11 bases. Germline V gene data show CDR1 as ENHRY and CDR2 as SYGVKD. The CDR3 length is 15 residues. V dropped 7 bases and J dropped 6; count of bases not matched to a gene: 10. The CDR3 DNA is TGTGCCATCACCCCACGGACAGGGGGCGAGAATGGCTACACCTTC. Protein product: CAITPRTGGENGYTF.